This TCR beta chain was captured by sequencing in a study of cytomegalovirus exposure and HLA in healthy donors. Researchers ran the PCR with 60 Vbeta and 13 Jbeta primers. Method: immunoSEQ multiplex PCR; TCRdb's copy keeps in-frame clones and lacks some. The sample holds over 100,000 clones, 80% to 85% seen once. Donors were ostensibly healthy at sampling, although undocumented immune exposures were probable. The sequence was collected from a woman in her fifties or sixties in good health and CMV-seropositive. The specimen sequenced was PBMCs.

The CDR3 reads CASSPPGLRTDTQYF. The DNA of the CDR3 is TGTGCCAGCTCACCACCGGGACTACGTACAGATACGCAGTATTTT. This chain links TRBV18 with TRBJ2-3, with 7 bases aligning to TRBD2. The CDR3 covers 15 residues. CDR1 KGHSH and CDR2 LQKENI come from the germline V gene. After removal of 0 bases from V and 3 bases from J, the junction contained 3 bases not matched to a gene.